This T cell receptor (beta chain) stems from a study of blood T cell repertoires in COVID-19. Study-wide background: Acute-phase and convalescent COVID-19 samples originated in the United States, Italy and Spain.

This table comes from immunoSEQ multiplex PCR, and its TCRdb copy is limited to in-frame clones, with some not included. This sample has around 80,000 clones; 70% to 75% occur once, and the top ten carry over 5.5%. Germline CDR1 reads SGHKS; CDR2 reads YYEKEE (reference sequence). The CDR3 spans 14 residues. The V and J ends lost 2 bases and 8 bases, in that order; junction bases with no gene match: 4. The TCR was taken from a man in his fifties with active or convalescent COVID-19. The chain combines TRBV5-5 with TRBJ1-4; TRBD1 agrees at 9 bases. The specimen was peripheral blood. The CDR3 sequence: CASSLDRGGEKLFF. Written as DNA, the CDR3 is TGTGCCAGCAGCTTAGACAGGGGGGGCGAAAAACTGTTTTTT.